The present entry profiles one T cell receptor beta chain with its context. What it recognizes is unknown. The data belong to a study of early T cells in non-severe SARS-CoV-2 infection. Findings and limits, study-wide: VDJdb matches were skewed toward anti-spike CD8 T cell responses.

This CDR3 contains 17 residues. With V trimmed by 0 bases and J by 1 base, 7 bases remained unmatched. Per the germline V gene, CDR1 is MNHNS and CDR2 is SASEGT. Attachment of unique molecular identifiers was made to individual cDNA molecules. In TCRdb, the 5' RACE reads were re-called with MiXCR into one record per CDR3 protein. The repertoire includes some 30,000 distinct CDR3 sequences, 4.5% to 7% of them detected once, and around 13% sits in the top ten. This TCR came from an adult who was a healthcare worker with PCR-confirmed SARS-CoV-2 infection or an uninfected control (not recorded which). The material sequenced was whole blood. J is TRBJ2-3 and V is TRBV6-1; 7 bases line up with TRBD1. CDR3 in amino acids: CASSEAAGGDGTDTQYF. In DNA, the CDR3 is TGTGCCAGCAGTGAAGCTGCAGGGGGAGACGGCACAGATACGCAGTATTTT.